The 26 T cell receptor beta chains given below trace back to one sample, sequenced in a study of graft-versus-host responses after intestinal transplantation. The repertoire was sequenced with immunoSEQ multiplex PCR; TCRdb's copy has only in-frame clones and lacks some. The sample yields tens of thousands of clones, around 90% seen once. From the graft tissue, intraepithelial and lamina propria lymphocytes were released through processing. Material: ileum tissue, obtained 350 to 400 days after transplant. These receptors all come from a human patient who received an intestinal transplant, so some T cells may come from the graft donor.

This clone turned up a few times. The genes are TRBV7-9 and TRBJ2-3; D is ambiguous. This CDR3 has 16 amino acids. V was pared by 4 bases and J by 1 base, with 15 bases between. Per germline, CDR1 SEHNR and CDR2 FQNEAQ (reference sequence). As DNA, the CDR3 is TGTGCCAGCAGCTCACGGGCAGGAGTCGGCACAGATACGCAGTATTTT. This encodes CASSSRAGVGTDTQYF.

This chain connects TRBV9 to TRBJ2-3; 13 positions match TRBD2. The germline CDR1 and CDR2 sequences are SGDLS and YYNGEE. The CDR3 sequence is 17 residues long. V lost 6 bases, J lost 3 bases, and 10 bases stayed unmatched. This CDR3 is CASKRGLAGVGTDTQYF. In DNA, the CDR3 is TGTGCCAGCAAACGAGGACTAGCGGGAGTTGGAACAGATACGCAGTATTTT. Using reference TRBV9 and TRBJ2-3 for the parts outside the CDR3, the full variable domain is DSGVTQTPKHLITATGQRVTLRCSPRSGDLSVYWYQQSLDQGLQFLIQYYNGEERAKGNILERFSAQQFPDLHSELNLSSLELGDSALYFCASKRGLAGVGTDTQYFGPGTRLTVL.

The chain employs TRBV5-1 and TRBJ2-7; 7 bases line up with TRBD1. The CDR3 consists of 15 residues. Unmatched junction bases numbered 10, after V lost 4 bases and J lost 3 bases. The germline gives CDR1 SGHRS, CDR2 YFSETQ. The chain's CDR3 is CASSASLTGIYEQYF. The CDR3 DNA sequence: TGCGCCAGCAGCGCGAGTTTGACAGGGATCTACGAGCAGTACTTC.

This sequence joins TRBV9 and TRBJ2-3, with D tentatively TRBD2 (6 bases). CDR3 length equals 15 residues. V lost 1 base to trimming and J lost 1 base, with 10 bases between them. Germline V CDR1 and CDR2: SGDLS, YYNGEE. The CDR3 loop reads CASSVFSSGTDTQYF. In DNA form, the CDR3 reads TGTGCCAGCAGCGTATTTTCTAGCGGCACAGATACGCAGTATTTT.

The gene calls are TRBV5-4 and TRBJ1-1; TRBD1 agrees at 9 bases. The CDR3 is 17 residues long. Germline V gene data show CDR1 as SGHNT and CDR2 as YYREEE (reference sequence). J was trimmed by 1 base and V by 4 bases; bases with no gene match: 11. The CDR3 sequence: CASSIGTGRFGNTEAFF. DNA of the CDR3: TGTGCCAGCAGCATAGGGACAGGGAGATTCGGGAACACTGAAGCTTTCTTT.

As DNA, the CDR3 is TGTGCCAGCACCGACAAGGGACGCACAGATACGCAGTATTTT. This translates into CASTDKGRTDTQYF. The chain carries TRBV7-3 and TRBJ2-3, with D possibly being TRBD1 or TRBD2 (5 bases each). V dropped 7 bases and J dropped 1 base, with 12 bases sitting between them. The CDR3 has 14 amino acids. Germline lookup yields CDR1 SGHTA and CDR2 FQGTGA.

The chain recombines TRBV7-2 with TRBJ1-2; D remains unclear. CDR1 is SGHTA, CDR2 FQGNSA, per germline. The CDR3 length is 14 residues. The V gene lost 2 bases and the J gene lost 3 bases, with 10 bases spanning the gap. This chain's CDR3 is CASSLFSVDYGYTF. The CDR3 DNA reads TGTGCCAGCAGCTTATTTAGTGTGGACTATGGCTACACCTTC.

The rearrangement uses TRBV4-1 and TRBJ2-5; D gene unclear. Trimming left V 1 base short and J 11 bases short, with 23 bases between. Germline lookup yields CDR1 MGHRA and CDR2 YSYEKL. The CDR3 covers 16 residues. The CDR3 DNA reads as TGCGCCAGCAGCCAAGGATTCCCTACCTGGGCGCAAGAGCAGTACTTC. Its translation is CASSQGFPTWAQEQYF.

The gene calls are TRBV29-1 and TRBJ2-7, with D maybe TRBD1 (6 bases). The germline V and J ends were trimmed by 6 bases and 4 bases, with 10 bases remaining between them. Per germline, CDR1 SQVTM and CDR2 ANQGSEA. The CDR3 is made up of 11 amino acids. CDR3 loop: CSVEQGYEQYF. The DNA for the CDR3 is TGCAGCGTCGAACAGGGTTACGAGCAGTACTTC.

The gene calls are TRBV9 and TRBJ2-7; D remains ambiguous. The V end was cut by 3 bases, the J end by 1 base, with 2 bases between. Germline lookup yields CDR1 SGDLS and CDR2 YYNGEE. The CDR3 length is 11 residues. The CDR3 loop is CASSASYEQYF. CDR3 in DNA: TGTGCCAGCAGCGCATCCTACGAGCAGTACTTC.

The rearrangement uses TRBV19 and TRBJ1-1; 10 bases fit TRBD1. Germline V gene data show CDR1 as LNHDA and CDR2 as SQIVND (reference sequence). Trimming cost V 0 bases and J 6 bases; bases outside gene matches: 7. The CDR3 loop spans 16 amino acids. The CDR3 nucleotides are TGTGCCAGTAGTATAGACGCGGGACAGGGGAGCCCTGAAGCTTTCTTT. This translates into CASSIDAGQGSPEAFF.

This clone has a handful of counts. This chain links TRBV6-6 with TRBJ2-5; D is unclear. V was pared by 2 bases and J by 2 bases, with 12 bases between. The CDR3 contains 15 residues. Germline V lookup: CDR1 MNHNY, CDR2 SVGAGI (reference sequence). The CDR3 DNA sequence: TGTGCCAGCAGTTACCCCGCGGTGATACAAGAGACCCAGTACTTC. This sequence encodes CASSYPAVIQETQYF.

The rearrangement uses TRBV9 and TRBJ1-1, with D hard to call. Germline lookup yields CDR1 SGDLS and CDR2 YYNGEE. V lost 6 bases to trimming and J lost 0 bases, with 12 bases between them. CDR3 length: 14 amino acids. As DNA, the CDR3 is TGTGCCAGCACCCCCTTCACAGTGAACACTGAAGCTTTCTTT. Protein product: CASTPFTVNTEAFF.

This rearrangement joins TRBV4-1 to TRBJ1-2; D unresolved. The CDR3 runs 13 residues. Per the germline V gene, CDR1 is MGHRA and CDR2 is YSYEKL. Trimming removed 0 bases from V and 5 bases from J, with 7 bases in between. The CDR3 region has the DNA TGCGCCAGCAGCCAAGAGGCGGATTATGGCTACACCTTC. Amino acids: CASSQEADYGYTF.

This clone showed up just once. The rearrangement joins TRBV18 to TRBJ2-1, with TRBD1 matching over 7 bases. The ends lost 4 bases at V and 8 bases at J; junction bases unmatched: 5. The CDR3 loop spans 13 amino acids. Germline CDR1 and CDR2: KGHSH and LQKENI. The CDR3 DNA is TGTGCCAGCTCACGACAGGGTAACGATGAGCAGTTCTTC. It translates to CASSRQGNDEQFF.

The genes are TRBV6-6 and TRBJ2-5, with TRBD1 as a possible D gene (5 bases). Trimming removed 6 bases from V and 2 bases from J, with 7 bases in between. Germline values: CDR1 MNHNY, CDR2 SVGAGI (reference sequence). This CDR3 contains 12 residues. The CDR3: CASSDRQETQYF. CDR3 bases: TGTGCCAGCAGCGACAGACAAGAGACCCAGTACTTC.

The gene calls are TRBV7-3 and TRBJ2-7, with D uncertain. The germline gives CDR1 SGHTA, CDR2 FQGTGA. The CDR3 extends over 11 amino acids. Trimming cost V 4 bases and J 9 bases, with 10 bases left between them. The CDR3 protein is CASSSGNAQYF. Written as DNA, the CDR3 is TGTGCCAGCAGCTCTGGAAACGCGCAGTACTTC.

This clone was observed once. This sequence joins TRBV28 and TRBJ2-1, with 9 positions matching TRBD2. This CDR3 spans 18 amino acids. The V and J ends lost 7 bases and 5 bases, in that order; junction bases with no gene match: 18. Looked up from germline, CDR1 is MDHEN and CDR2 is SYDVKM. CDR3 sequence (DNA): TGTGCCAGCAAGGAGGTTGCTAGCGGGATCAGAAACCACAATGAGCAGTTCTTC. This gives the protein CASKEVASGIRNHNEQFF.

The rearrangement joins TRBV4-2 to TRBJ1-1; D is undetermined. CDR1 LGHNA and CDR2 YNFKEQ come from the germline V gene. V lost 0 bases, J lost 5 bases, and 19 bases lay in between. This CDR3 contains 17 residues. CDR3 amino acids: CASSQDPPGGVGTEAFF. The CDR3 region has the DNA TGTGCCAGCAGCCAAGACCCCCCGGGAGGCGTAGGGACTGAAGCTTTCTTT.

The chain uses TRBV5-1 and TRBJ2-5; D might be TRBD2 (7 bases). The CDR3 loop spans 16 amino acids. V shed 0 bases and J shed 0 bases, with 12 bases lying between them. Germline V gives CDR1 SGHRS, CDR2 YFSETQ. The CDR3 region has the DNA TGCGCCAGCAGCTTGGTGGCGGGGGCTTACCAAGAGACCCAGTACTTC. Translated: CASSLVAGAYQETQYF.

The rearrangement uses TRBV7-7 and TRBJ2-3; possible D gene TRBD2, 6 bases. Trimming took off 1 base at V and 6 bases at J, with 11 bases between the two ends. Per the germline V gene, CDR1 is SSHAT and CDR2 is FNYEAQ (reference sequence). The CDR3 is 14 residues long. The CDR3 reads CASSLDGGMDTQYF. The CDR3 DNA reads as TGTGCCAGCAGCTTAGATGGGGGGATGGATACGCAGTATTTT.

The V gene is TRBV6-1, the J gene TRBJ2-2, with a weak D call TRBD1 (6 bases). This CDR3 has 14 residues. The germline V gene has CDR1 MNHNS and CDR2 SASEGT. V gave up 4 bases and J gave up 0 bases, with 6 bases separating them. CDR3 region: CASSGDTNTGELFF. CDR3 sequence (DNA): TGTGCCAGCAGTGGGGACACGAACACCGGGGAGCTGTTTTTT.

The chain's CDR3 is CASGTRYEQFF. As DNA, the CDR3 is TGTGCCAGCGGGACCCGCTATGAGCAGTTCTTC. The chain recombines TRBV6-5 with TRBJ2-1; the D gene could be TRBD1 or TRBD2 (5 bases each). Trimming pared 8 bases from V and 8 bases from J, leaving 10 bases between. Germline CDR1 is MNHEY and CDR2 is SVGAGI. The CDR3 has 11 residues.

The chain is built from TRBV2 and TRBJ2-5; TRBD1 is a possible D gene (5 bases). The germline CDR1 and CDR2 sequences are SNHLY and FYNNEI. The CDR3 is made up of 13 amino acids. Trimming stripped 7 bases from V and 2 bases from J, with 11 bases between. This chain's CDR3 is CASIRRGQETQYF. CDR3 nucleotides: TGTGCCAGCATTCGAAGGGGACAAGAGACCCAGTACTTC.

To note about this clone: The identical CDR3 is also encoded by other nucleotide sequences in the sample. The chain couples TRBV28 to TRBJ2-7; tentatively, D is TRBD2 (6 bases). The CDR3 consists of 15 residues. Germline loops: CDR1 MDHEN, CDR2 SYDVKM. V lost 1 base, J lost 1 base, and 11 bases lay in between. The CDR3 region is CASSLFGRGSYEQYF. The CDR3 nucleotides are TGTGCCAGCAGTTTATTCGGGAGAGGGTCCTACGAGCAGTACTTC.

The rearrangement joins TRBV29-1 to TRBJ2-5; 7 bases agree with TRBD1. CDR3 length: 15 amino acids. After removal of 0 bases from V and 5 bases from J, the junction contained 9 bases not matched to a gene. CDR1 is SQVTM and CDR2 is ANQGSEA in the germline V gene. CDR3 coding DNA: TGCAGCGTTGAAGATTATCGGGACAGTCGGGAGACCCAGTACTTC. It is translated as CSVEDYRDSRETQYF.